The TCR beta chain under discussion was sequenced for a study of siplizumab effects on memory and regulatory T cells. Study-level findings and limits: Tracing alloreactive clones into unstimulated subsets worked for only a minor fraction of them. With siplizumab, cumulative frequency of CD4+ memory-derived alloreactive sequences dropped significantly.

Sequencing used immunoSEQ multiplex PCR; TCRdb keeps in-frame clones, though not all of them. The sample consists of 97,000 or so clones, 80% to 95% of them appearing once. CDR1 is LNHDA, CDR2 SQIVND, per germline (reference sequence). The CDR3 runs 16 residues. V lost 7 bases and J lost 4; bases outside the gene matches: 12. Notes on this clone: What it binds is unknown.

The TCR sequence derives from a human donor in good health. What was sequenced was CD4+ T cells sorted from blood. The chain joins TRBV19 to TRBJ1-1, with 10 bases that match TRBD1. The DNA for the CDR3 is TGTGCCAGTACCCTCCGACAGGGGGCAAGGGGCACTGAAGCTTTCTTT. Residues: CASTLRQGARGTEAFF.